This T cell receptor beta chain came from a study of T-cell memory formation after mild COVID-19. Study results and limitations: Pre-infection memory already had some responding clones, implying cross-reactive memory joined.

TCRdb independently ran MiXCR on the 5' RACE reads; one entry per CDR3 protein. This table has approximately 240,000 distinct CDR3 sequences, 15% to 20% appearing once. The V segment lost 6 bases and the J segment 9 bases; nucleotides outside the gene matches: 6. This CDR3 has 15 residues. Note on this clonotype: The antigen remains undetermined.

The chain uses TRBV12-3 or TRBV12-4 and TRBJ2-1; 15 nucleotides align to TRBD2. The sequencing sample was made of PBMCs or a T cell subset sorted from them (not recorded which). The clonotype originates from a man between 18 and 29 years old who had mild COVID-19 (a few samples of this study predate the infection). Cell type and time point are not known. The CDR3 DNA is TGTGCCAGCAGGCGGACTAGCGGGGGGGCCTCTGAGCAGTTCTTC. Translation: CASRRTSGGASEQFF.